These 31 T cell receptor beta chains share one sample of origin, sequenced in a study of cytomegalovirus exposure and HLA in healthy donors. TCRdb keeps only in-frame clones here, not all; method: immunoSEQ multiplex PCR. The repertoire consists of about 360,000 clones, with just over 85% occurring once and the leading ten covering roughly 0.8%. The specimen was PBMCs. The receptors originated from a woman younger than 30 in good health and CMV-seronegative.

The rearrangement links TRBV5-1 to TRBJ2-7; D might be TRBD1 (6 bases). Germline V gives CDR1 SGHRS, CDR2 YFSETQ. This CDR3 spans 12 amino acids. V lost 5 bases, J lost 6 bases, and 12 bases lay in between. The CDR3 is CASSLRGPEQYF. The CDR3 coding sequence is TGCGCCAGCAGTCTCAGGGGACCCGAGCAGTACTTC.

V and J are TRBV2 and TRBJ2-3; 13 nucleotides align to TRBD2. The CDR3 runs to 16 residues. Looked up from germline, CDR1 is SNHLY and CDR2 is FYNNEI. V was pared by 4 bases and J by 3 bases, with 4 bases of the junction left unmatched. CDR3 sequence: CASSARTSGRTDTQYF. The CDR3 DNA reads TGTGCCAGCAGTGCACGGACTAGCGGGAGAACAGATACGCAGTATTTT.

The chain is built from TRBV6-1 and TRBJ1-1, with no clear D. The CDR3 is made up of 12 amino acids. The V gene's germline CDR1 is MNHNS and CDR2 SASEGT. With 4 bases removed from V and 8 bases from J, the gap between germline ends came to 11 bases. CDR3 coding DNA: TGTGCCAGCAGTGCTCCGGGTAGGGAAGCTTTCTTT. Translated: CASSAPGREAFF.

DNA for the CDR3: TGCGCCAGCAGCCAAGAGCCTCCTCTAGCGGGGGGGACCTACGAGCAGTACTTC. Translated: CASSQEPPLAGGTYEQYF. The chain has TRBV4-1 and TRBJ2-7; 12 bases map to TRBD2. This CDR3 has 18 amino acids. Per the germline V gene, CDR1 is MGHRA and CDR2 is YSYEKL. After removal of 0 bases from V and 2 bases from J, the junction contained 8 bases not matched to a gene.

The chain employs TRBV7-9 and TRBJ2-3; 7 nucleotides align to TRBD2. Looked up from germline, CDR1 is SEHNR and CDR2 is FQNEAQ (reference sequence). The CDR3 spans 16 residues. V shed 5 bases and J 3 bases; nucleotides not matched to a gene: 11. CDR3: CASSPRAGAGTDTQYF. CDR3 nucleotide sequence: TGTGCCAGCAGCCCCCGGGCGGGAGCGGGTACAGATACGCAGTATTTT.

The chain combines TRBV19 with TRBJ1-2; 7 bases align to TRBD1. Germline CDR1 and CDR2: LNHDA and SQIVND (reference sequence). The junction had 13 bases not matched to a gene; V was cut back by 7 bases and J by 2 bases. This CDR3 has 16 residues. The chain's CDR3 is CASIGDSLEGNYGYTF. The CDR3 DNA sequence: TGTGCCAGTATCGGGGACAGCCTCGAGGGGAACTATGGCTACACCTTC.

This chain links TRBV28 with TRBJ1-5; 8 positions match TRBD1. Per germline, CDR1 MDHEN and CDR2 SYDVKM. This CDR3 region has 15 residues. The J segment lost 4 bases and the V segment lost 6 bases, leaving 8 bases of the junction unmatched. The CDR3 DNA reads as TGTGCCAGCAGGCCTGACAGGGGCCCTAATCAGCCCCAGCATTTT. This codes for CASRPDRGPNQPQHF.

The chain recombines TRBV30 with TRBJ1-2; 7 nucleotides align to TRBD1. V lost 1 base, J lost 4 bases, and 3 bases stayed unmatched. CDR1 is GTSNPN, CDR2 SVGIG, per germline (reference sequence). The CDR3 contains 13 residues. For the CDR3, the DNA is TGTGCCTGGAGTGGCGGGACAGCCTATGGCTACACCTTC. Protein product: CAWSGGTAYGYTF.

This rearrangement joins TRBV28 to TRBJ1-2, with 10 bases identical to TRBD1. Trimming removed 2 bases from V and 0 bases from J; junction bases left unmatched: 9. From germline, CDR1 is MDHEN and CDR2 SYDVKM. The CDR3 has 18 amino acids. The CDR3 nucleotides are TGTGCCAGCAGTTTAGCAGGGACAGGGGCGTCCTCTAACTATGGCTACACCTTC. It yields the protein CASSLAGTGASSNYGYTF.

This chain links TRBV27 with TRBJ2-1; 8 nucleotides line up with TRBD2. Germline V gives CDR1 MNHEY, CDR2 SMNVEV (reference sequence). V dropped 1 base and J dropped 3; count of bases not matched to a gene: 5. The length of the CDR3 is 16 residues. The CDR3 protein is CASSLYSGGYYNEQFF. CDR3 nucleotides: TGTGCCAGCAGTTTATACAGCGGGGGCTACTACAATGAGCAGTTCTTC.

CDR3 DNA: TGTGCCAGCAGCCGAGGGACTAGTCAGCAGTTCTTC. It is translated as CASSRGTSQQFF. The V call is TRBV7-9, the J call TRBJ2-1, with 8 bases that match TRBD2. The ends lost 5 bases at V and 11 bases at J; junction bases unmatched: 5. The length of the CDR3 is 12 residues. The germline V gene encodes CDR1 SEHNR and CDR2 FQNEAQ (reference sequence).

This clone was picked up one time. J is TRBJ1-4 and V is TRBV7-9, with no clear D. Germline V gene data show CDR1 as SEHNR and CDR2 as FQNEAQ (reference sequence). The CDR3 runs to 15 residues. Between the trimmed V and J ends, which lost 1 base and 4 bases, there was a span of 10 bases. CDR3 in amino acids: CASSLVSGSNEKLFF. CDR3 DNA: TGTGCCAGCAGCTTAGTGTCCGGGAGTAATGAAAAACTGTTTTTT. The whole variable domain, filled in from reference TRBV7-9 and TRBJ1-4, reads DTGVSQNPRHKITKRGQNVTFRCDPISEHNRLYWYRQTLGQGPEFLTYFQNEAQLEKSRLLSDRFSAERPKGSFSTLEIQRTEQGDSAMYLCASSLVSGSNEKLFFGSGTQLSVL.

This chain joins TRBV10-3 and TRBJ2-5; D is unresolved. The CDR3 contains 13 residues. The germline V gene has CDR1 ENHRY and CDR2 SYGVKD. Trimming shortened V by 6 bases and J by 4 bases, and 12 bases separated the two germline ends. The CDR3 DNA reads TGTGCCATCAGGGCCGGAACAGCAGAGACCCAGTACTTC. This codes for CAIRAGTAETQYF.

V gene TRBV10-1 combines with J gene TRBJ2-7; D perhaps matches TRBD2 (6 bases). Trimming stripped 4 bases from V and 5 bases from J, with 18 bases between. Germline CDR1 reads WNHNN; CDR2 reads SYGVQD (reference sequence). The CDR3 consists of 15 residues. CDR3 sequence: CASSGPGTSPHEQYF. The CDR3 DNA follows: TGCGCCAGCAGTGGCCCGGGGACTTCTCCCCACGAGCAGTACTTC.

As concerns this clone: A read error may account for a junction end that differs from germline. V usage is TRBV4-1 and J usage is TRBJ1-1, with D uncertain. This CDR3 comprises 18 residues. Germline V gene data show CDR1 as MGHRA and CDR2 as YSYEKL. The CDR3 DNA is TGCGCCAGCACCCAATCAACCGGGGTGGGTTCTTGGAACACTGAAGCTTTCTTT. This sequence encodes CASTQSTGVGSWNTEAFF.

The CDR3, as DNA: TGTGCCAGCAGTGAAGCGCGGGACTCACCGTATTTT. This translates into CASSEARDSPYF. The J gene is TRBJ2-3, the V gene TRBV6-1; D is perhaps TRBD2 (6 bases). Trimming shortened V by 0 bases and J by 14 bases, and 12 bases separated the two germline ends. Germline lookup yields CDR1 MNHNS and CDR2 SASEGT. The CDR3 covers 12 residues.

The gene calls are TRBV28 and TRBJ2-3; maybe TRBD1 (5 bases). Between the trimmed V and J ends, which lost 6 bases and 5 bases, there was a span of 9 bases. CDR1 and CDR2 (germline): MDHEN, SYDVKM. The CDR3 has 12 residues. CDR3 residues: CASRPGLDTQYF. The CDR3 bases are TGTGCCAGCAGACCAGGGTTAGATACGCAGTATTTT.

This chain uses TRBV30 with TRBJ1-1, with D unresolved. V was trimmed by 0 bases and J by 5 bases, leaving 10 bases between them. Germline CDR1 is GTSNPN and CDR2 is SVGIG (reference sequence). This CDR3 contains 13 residues. The CDR3 here is CAWSVGVGTEAFF. As DNA, the CDR3 is TGTGCCTGGAGTGTGGGAGTGGGTACTGAAGCTTTCTTT.

The chain joins TRBV7-9 to TRBJ1-2; 10 positions agree with TRBD1. CDR1 is SEHNR, CDR2 FQNEAQ, per germline (reference sequence). The CDR3 is made up of 15 amino acids. After removal of 5 bases from V and 3 bases from J, the junction contained 6 bases not matched to a gene. CDR3 residues: CASSEGTGAYYGYTF. CDR3 nucleotides: TGTGCCAGCAGCGAGGGGACAGGGGCTTACTATGGCTACACCTTC.

The V gene is TRBV11-1, the J gene TRBJ1-2, with TRBD1 identical over 7 bases. V lost 0 bases and J lost 4; bases outside the gene matches: 5. The CDR3 sequence is 15 residues long. CDR1 and CDR2 (germline): SGHAT, FQDESV (reference sequence). The CDR3 loop is CASSLAAGGSYGYTF. The CDR3 DNA reads as TGTGCCAGCAGCTTAGCGGCAGGGGGTAGCTATGGCTACACCTTC.

This rearrangement joins TRBV6-1 to TRBJ1-5; D is undetermined. The CDR3 runs 14 residues. V lost 6 bases and J 2 bases, leaving 11 bases between the germline ends. Germline V gene data show CDR1 as MNHNS and CDR2 as SASEGT. In DNA form, the CDR3 reads TGTGCCAGCAGGGTATGGCAGGGCAATCAGCCCCAGCATTTT. It translates to CASRVWQGNQPQHF.

The chain is built from TRBV12-1 and TRBJ2-5; the table assigns TRBD2, which was not confirmed against the DNA. TRBV12-1 is reported as a pseudogene. The CDR3 runs to 16 residues. This CDR3 reads CASSPRTSGGRETQYF. For the CDR3, the DNA is TGTGCCAGCAGCCCAAGGACTAGCGGGGGGAGGGAGACCCAGTACTTC.

V gene TRBV5-1 combines with J gene TRBJ2-1; 12 nucleotides agree with TRBD2. The V and J ends lost 8 bases and 0 bases, in that order; junction bases with no gene match: 9. This CDR3 comprises 17 residues. Germline CDR1 reads SGHRS; CDR2 reads YFSETQ. This CDR3 is CASSGLAGGSSYNEQFF. The CDR3 DNA is TGCGCCAGTTCGGGACTAGCGGGTGGGAGCTCCTACAATGAGCAGTTCTTC. The full variable domain, rest sourced from reference TRBV5-1 and TRBJ2-1, is KAGVTQTPRYLIKTRGQQVTLSCSPISGHRSVSWYQQTPGQGLQFLFEYFSETQRNKGNFPGRFSGRQFSNSRSEMNVSTLELGDSALYLCASSGLAGGSSYNEQFFGPGTRLTVL.

The chain employs TRBV6-1 and TRBJ1-5; the D gene is possibly TRBD1 (5 bases). The CDR3 loop spans 17 amino acids. Trimming stripped 2 bases from V and 0 bases from J, with 14 bases between. CDR1 and CDR2 (germline): MNHNS, SASEGT. DNA of the CDR3: TGTGCCAGCAGTGAACGGGCACAGGAGATTAGCAATCAGCCCCAGCATTTT. Its translation is CASSERAQEISNQPQHF.

In its sample, this clone was seen once. V gene TRBV2 combines with J gene TRBJ2-7; possible D gene TRBD2, 7 bases. Germline V gives CDR1 SNHLY, CDR2 FYNNEI. Trimming pared 6 bases from V and 2 bases from J, leaving 20 bases between. CDR3 length: 16 residues. DNA for the CDR3: TGTGCCAGCAGCCCGCCCGGGGGGCGTATGGCCTACGAGCAGTACTTC. Translating gives CASSPPGGRMAYEQYF.

V gene TRBV2 combines with J gene TRBJ1-1, with no clear D. The CDR3 extends over 15 amino acids. Trimming pared 7 bases from V and 0 bases from J, leaving 15 bases between. The germline V gene has CDR1 SNHLY and CDR2 FYNNEI. CDR3: CASIGEAAMNTEAFF. CDR3 nucleotides: TGTGCCAGCATCGGGGAGGCAGCCATGAACACTGAAGCTTTCTTT.

The chain joins TRBV18 to TRBJ1-2; 7 bases agree with TRBD1. The CDR3 runs 15 residues. V shed 1 base and J 1 base; nucleotides not matched to a gene: 3. Per germline, CDR1 KGHSH and CDR2 LQKENI. CDR3 residues: CASSPRTGDNYGYTF. The CDR3 DNA reads TGTGCCAGCTCACCACGGACAGGTGATAACTATGGCTACACCTTC.

The chain combines TRBV19 with TRBJ2-3; D gene uncertain. There are 15 residues in the CDR3. Germline values: CDR1 LNHDA, CDR2 SQIVND (reference sequence). Between the trimmed V and J ends, which lost 1 base and 6 bases, there was a span of 14 bases. This CDR3 is CASSIGASLEDTQYF. The DNA of the CDR3 is TGTGCCAGTAGTATAGGAGCGAGCCTTGAGGATACGCAGTATTTT.

V gene TRBV27 combines with J gene TRBJ1-1, with a tentative D call TRBD1 (6 bases). The CDR3 runs to 14 residues. Looked up from germline, CDR1 is MNHEY and CDR2 is SMNVEV (reference sequence). V shed 4 bases and J shed 2 bases, with 11 bases lying between them. The CDR3 region is CASSSYRVNTEAFF. The CDR3 nucleotides are TGTGCCAGCAGTTCCTACAGGGTAAACACTGAAGCTTTCTTT.

The chain uses TRBV13 and TRBJ1-1; 9 nucleotides match TRBD1. Germline CDR1 and CDR2: PRHDT and FYEKMQ (reference sequence). The CDR3 sequence is 17 residues long. The V segment lost 5 bases and the J segment 2 bases; nucleotides outside the gene matches: 12. CDR3 DNA sequence: TGTGCCAGCAGCCCACATAACCTACAGGGGGCCAACACTGAAGCTTTCTTT. It specifies CASSPHNLQGANTEAFF.

The gene calls are TRBV7-8 and TRBJ1-3; D ambiguous. This CDR3 spans 15 amino acids. Looked up from germline, CDR1 is SGHVS and CDR2 is FQNEAQ. The germline V and J ends were trimmed by 5 bases and 4 bases, with 15 bases remaining between them. The DNA for the CDR3 is TGTGCCAGCAGCCTTTTACCGGGTATGGGAAACACCATATATTTT. Residues: CASSLLPGMGNTIYF.